This entry lists 18 T cell receptor beta chains sequenced from one sample in a study of T cells in Graves' hyperthyroidism and ophthalmopathy. The TCR beta CDR3 regions underwent amplification using RNA transcripts as the source. A first-round RT-PCR of the TCR CDR3 used the HTBI primer set. One entry per CDR3 protein results from TCRdb running MiXCR on the multiplex PCR reads. Here the sample spans hundreds of thousands of distinct CDR3 sequences, about 14% being singletons. The source material was blood. These receptors all come from a woman in her 50s with Graves' ophthalmopathy.

The sample holds many counts of this clonotype. This chain uses TRBV10-3 with TRBJ2-7; weak D call: TRBD1 (5 bases). CDR1 is ENHRY, CDR2 SYGVKD, per germline. This CDR3 comprises 15 residues. Trimming removed 0 bases at V and 3 bases at J, with 12 bases between. The CDR3 DNA sequence: TGTGCCATCAGTGAGTCGGACATCCACGTCTACGAGCAGTACTTC. Translation: CAISESDIHVYEQYF.

This clonotype was seen a few times. V is TRBV7-6 and J is TRBJ2-3; D might be TRBD2 (6 bases). The CDR3 covers 16 residues. Germline values: CDR1 SGHVS, CDR2 FNYEAQ. V dropped 4 bases and J dropped 1 base, with 15 bases sitting between them. This chain's CDR3 is CASSYGSGVGTDTQYF. In DNA form, the CDR3 reads TGTGCCAGCAGCTACGGCTCGGGAGTCGGCACAGATACGCAGTATTTT. Based on the CDR3 plus reference TRBV7-6 and TRBJ2-3, the full variable domain is GAGVSQSPRYKVTKRGQDVALRCDPISGHVSLYWYRQALGQGPEFLTYFNYEAQQDKSGLPNDRFSAERPEGSISTLTIQRTEQRDSAMYRCASSYGSGVGTDTQYFGPGTRLTVL.

This clonotype has a count of ten or more. The CDR3 sequence: CASKVLGRQNTEAFF. The CDR3 DNA sequence: TGTGCCAGCAAAGTCTTGGGACGGCAGAACACTGAAGCTTTCTTT. The chain carries TRBV28 and TRBJ1-1, with D perhaps matching TRBD1 (5 bases). Germline assignment: CDR1 MDHEN and CDR2 SYDVKM. The CDR3 loop spans 15 amino acids. Between the trimmed V and J ends, which lost 7 bases and 1 base, there was a span of 16 bases.

This clonotype was counted many times. This rearrangement joins TRBV20-1 to TRBJ2-3; D could derive from TRBD1 or TRBD2 (5 bases each). The CDR3 extends over 14 amino acids. V shed 5 bases and J shed 0 bases, with 12 bases lying between them. Germline V gene data show CDR1 as DFQATT and CDR2 as SNEGSKA (reference sequence). In DNA form, the CDR3 reads TGCAGTGCTCGAGGGGCTTCTAGCACAGATACGCAGTATTTT. This translates into CSARGASSTDTQYF.

This clonotype showed up many times. The chain combines TRBV7-3 with TRBJ2-6; maybe TRBD1 (5 bases). This CDR3 has 16 amino acids. Germline V gene data show CDR1 as SGHTA and CDR2 as FQGTGA. Trimming took 5 bases from V and 1 from J, leaving 12 bases between them. The CDR3 nucleotides are TGTGCCAGCAGCCACAATAGACAGTCTGGGGCCAACGTCCTGACTTTC. Encoded protein: CASSHNRQSGANVLTF.

This clonotype was counted many times. This chain links TRBV7-2 with TRBJ2-7, with 8 bases matching TRBD1. Germline CDR1 reads SGHTA; CDR2 reads FQGNSA. The CDR3 runs 17 residues. J lost 2 bases, V lost 4 bases, and 13 bases had no gene match. The CDR3 spells CASSSPKQGGYTYEQYF. The DNA for the CDR3 is TGTGCCAGCAGCTCTCCAAAACAGGGGGGTTACACCTACGAGCAGTACTTC.

The gene calls are TRBV7-2 and TRBJ1-4; D is uncertain. This CDR3 comprises 13 residues. The V gene's germline CDR1 is SGHTA and CDR2 FQGNSA. V lost 1 base and J lost 6, with 6 bases in between. This chain's CDR3 is CASSLVAYEKLFF. CDR3 bases: TGTGCCAGCAGCTTAGTAGCCTATGAAAAACTGTTTTTT.

This clonotype was found a few times. The chain combines TRBV7-6 with TRBJ2-1; D not certain. Germline CDR1 SGHVS, CDR2 FNYEAQ. V lost 6 bases to trimming and J lost 0 bases, with 15 bases between them. CDR3 length: 16 amino acids. CDR3 nucleotides: TGTGCCAGCAGTCCCCTCACTGTGGGCTCCTACAATGAGCAGTTCTTC. Amino acid sequence: CASSPLTVGSYNEQFF.

The table lists this clonotype with many counts. The chain carries TRBV20-1 and TRBJ2-5; 7 bases are a match to TRBD2. This CDR3 is built from 18 residues. Germline V lookup: CDR1 DFQATT, CDR2 SNEGSKA (reference sequence). Trimming removed 0 bases from V and 2 bases from J; junction bases left unmatched: 15. CDR3 sequence (DNA): TGCAGTGCTAGAGATTTTCTCCCGAAACGGGAGGAACAAGAGACCCAGTACTTC. Translating it yields CSARDFLPKREEQETQYF.

The chain links TRBV7-9 to TRBJ1-3; TRBD1 matches at 8 bases. The V gene end was trimmed by 6 bases and the J gene end by 1 base; junction bases not matched to a gene: 2. The CDR3 is 14 residues long. CDR1 and CDR2 from the germline V gene are SEHNR and FQNEAQ (reference sequence). The CDR3 sequence: CASRRQGSGNTIYF. The CDR3 nucleotides read TGTGCCAGCAGAAGACAGGGGTCTGGAAACACCATATATTTT.

This clonotype was seen ten or more times. The chain recombines TRBV6-2 or TRBV6-3 with TRBJ1-5; D perhaps matches TRBD1 (6 bases). Trimming pared 5 bases from V and 9 bases from J, leaving 14 bases between. Germline V lookup: CDR1 MNHEY, CDR2 SVGEGT. The CDR3 spans 13 residues. CDR3 amino acids: CASSTNRALPQHF. The DNA for the CDR3 is TGTGCCAGCAGTACGAACAGGGCTTTGCCCCAGCATTTT.

Concerning this clonotype itself: Relative to the germline gene, one junction end is altered; a read error may explain this. The chain carries TRBV7-2 and TRBJ1-2; D perhaps matches TRBD1 (5 bases). This CDR3 has 12 amino acids. Per germline, CDR1 SGHTA and CDR2 FQGNSA. CDR3 protein: CASNLDSYGYTF. The CDR3 DNA is TGTGCCAGCAACTTAGACAGCTATGGCTACACCTTC.

This clonotype occurred many times. The V gene is TRBV18, the J gene TRBJ1-1; 7 bases fit TRBD1. CDR1 KGHSH and CDR2 LQKENI come from the germline V gene. The CDR3 consists of 15 residues. Unmatched junction bases numbered 6, after V lost 0 bases and J lost 5 bases. CDR3 nucleotide sequence: TGTGCCAGCTCACCACCGGAAAGGGGGCGTACTGAAGCTTTCTTT. It encodes CASSPPERGRTEAFF.

CDR3 sequence (DNA): TGCAGTGCTGGGGGGCTAGAAGCTTTCTTT. This gives the protein CSAGGLEAFF. This chain links TRBV20-1 with TRBJ1-1; possible D gene TRBD1, 6 bases. The CDR3 consists of 10 residues. The V and J ends lost 5 bases and 8 bases respectively, with 9 bases between them. Germline CDR1 and CDR2: DFQATT and SNEGSKA (reference sequence).

There are a few counts of this clonotype. The CDR3 spells CRVAHSGANVLTF. In DNA form, the CDR3 reads TGCAGAGTAGCGCACTCTGGGGCCAACGTCCTGACTTTC. V usage is TRBV29-1 and J usage is TRBJ2-6; TRBD2 might be the D (5 bases). CDR1 SQVTM and CDR2 ANQGSEA come from the germline V gene. The CDR3 is made up of 13 amino acids.

This clonotype was observed many times. The chain carries TRBV6-1 and TRBJ2-3; the D gene is possibly TRBD2 (6 bases). This CDR3 comprises 15 residues. Between the trimmed V and J ends, which lost 9 bases and 0 bases, there was a span of 16 bases. The germline CDR1 and CDR2 sequences are MNHNS and SASEGT. The CDR3 region is CASRGPSGSTDTQYF. The CDR3 region has the DNA TGTGCCAGTAGAGGACCCAGCGGGAGCACAGATACGCAGTATTTT.

This clonotype has ten or more counts. V gene TRBV6-5 combines with J gene TRBJ2-7; D is uncertain. V was trimmed by 0 bases and J by 5 bases, leaving 14 bases between them. Germline V CDR1 and CDR2: MNHEY, SVGAGI. CDR3 length: 15 amino acids. The CDR3: CASSYSGSSFDEQYF. The CDR3 region has the DNA TGTGCCAGCAGTTACTCTGGATCCTCCTTTGACGAGCAGTACTTC.

The rearrangement links TRBV6-1 to TRBJ2-4; 9 bases fit TRBD1. In germline, CDR1 is MNHNS, CDR2 SASEGT. CDR3 length equals 15 residues. The V gene end was trimmed by 5 bases and the J gene end by 3 bases; junction bases not matched to a gene: 5. CDR3 DNA sequence: TGTGCCAGCAGTCAACAGGGGGCGGTCAAAAACATTCAGTACTTC. Translated: CASSQQGAVKNIQYF.